The sample holds one count of the clone carrying this T cell receptor beta chain. What it binds is unknown. This entry comes from a study of T cell responses to AZD1222 COVID-19 vaccine. Study results and caveats: As reported, nearly half of all spike-specific TCRs target variant regions that are unmutated. Donor demographics were predominantly white British with a female majority; clonal diversity may be underestimated.

TCRdb's table, derived via immunoSEQ multiplex PCR, lists solely in-frame clones and lacks some. The data show under 50,000 clones, over 85% seen once. Both about-4-week and about-12-week second-dose recipients were combined. The material was peripheral blood, obtained 28 days after the second AZD1222 dose. The TCR comes from an adult who received the AZD1222 COVID-19 vaccine.

This CDR3 is CASSLARPDTGELFF. The CDR3 DNA follows: TGTGCCAGCAGCTTAGCGCGGCCGGACACCGGGGAGCTGTTTTTT. The gene calls are TRBV7-8 and TRBJ2-2; D not resolved. The ends were cut back, 0 bases at V and 3 bases at J, with 8 bases in the middle. The CDR3 consists of 15 residues. Germline CDR1 and CDR2: SGHVS and FQNEAQ. Variable domain in full (rest from reference TRBV7-8 and TRBJ2-2): GAGVSQSPRYKVAKRGQDVALRCDPISGHVSLFWYQQALGQGPEFLTYFQNEAQLDKSGLPSDRFFAERPEGSVSTLKIQRTQQEDSAVYLCASSLARPDTGELFFGEGSRLTVL.